Reported below is one TCR beta chain. V was clipped by 2 bases and J by 1 base, with 12 bases between them. This CDR3 region has 16 residues. The germline V gene encodes CDR1 MNHEY and CDR2 SVGAGI. Profiling relied on immunoSEQ multiplex PCR, and the TCRdb table lists in-frame clones only, not all of them. The sample has 150,000 to 200,000 clones; more than 85% are singletons. The record originates from a study of control samples from healthy donors and cancer patients. Input material: blood. The source is a woman in her twenties or thirties in good health. This sequence joins TRBV6-5 and TRBJ2-1; tentatively, D is TRBD2 (6 bases). The CDR3 DNA is TGTGCCAGCAGTTACCTGGCGGGGCAGTCCTACAATGAGCAGTTCTTC. Translation gives CASSYLAGQSYNEQFF.